Below are 14 T cell receptor beta chains sequenced from a single sample in a study of OX40 agonist ivuxolimab in advanced cancers. TCRdb's table, derived via immunoSEQ multiplex PCR, lists solely in-frame clones and lacks some. The sample yields around 67,000 clones, roughly 85% seen once. The sequencing here drew on CD4+ or CD8+ T cells sorted from blood, taken in a trial of the OX40 agonist ivuxolimab. The receptor source for this set is an adult with an advanced solid tumor such as melanoma, head and neck, liver or kidney cancer.

This rearrangement joins TRBV28 to TRBJ2-7, with D possibly being TRBD2 (6 bases). The CDR3 has 16 residues. Germline V CDR1 and CDR2: MDHEN, SYDVKM. The V end was cut by 6 bases, the J end by 7 bases, with 25 bases between. The CDR3, as DNA: TGTGCCAGCAGGGCCACCATGGGTTTGACCCGGGGGGAGCAGTACTTC. Residues: CASRATMGLTRGEQYF.

The rearrangement links TRBV7-9 to TRBJ1-4; 8 nucleotides align to TRBD1. The CDR3 loop spans 13 amino acids. V lost 8 bases to trimming and J lost 7 bases; unmatched junction nucleotides: 6. Per the germline V gene, CDR1 is SEHNR and CDR2 is FQNEAQ (reference sequence). CDR3 sequence (DNA): TGTGCCAGCCGAACAGGGGGTTCTGAAAAACTGTTTTTT. Its translation is CASRTGGSEKLFF.

V gene TRBV6-5 combines with J gene TRBJ2-7; TRBD2 is a possible D gene (5 bases). Germline assignment: CDR1 MNHEY and CDR2 SVGAGI. Trimming took off 10 bases at V and 4 bases at J, with 17 bases between the two ends. The CDR3 spans 13 residues. The CDR3: CATWRAEVYEQYF. The CDR3 nucleotides read TGTGCCACCTGGCGGGCTGAGGTGTACGAGCAGTACTTC.

This chain joins TRBV18 and TRBJ1-1, with D uncertain. The germline V gene has CDR1 KGHSH and CDR2 LQKENI. This CDR3 contains 15 residues. Trimming removed 1 base at V and 4 bases at J, with 13 bases between. CDR3: CASSPRNTVPTEAFF. The CDR3 nucleotides are TGTGCCAGCTCACCACGCAACACCGTCCCCACTGAAGCTTTCTTT.

The V call is TRBV28, the J call TRBJ2-3; TRBD2 might be the D (6 bases). CDR1 and CDR2 from the germline V gene are MDHEN and SYDVKM. The CDR3 sequence is 16 residues long. V was pared by 11 bases and J by 1 base, with 22 bases between. CDR3 loop: CAGDSGSNRGTDTQYF. CDR3 coding DNA: TGTGCCGGGGACTCAGGATCAAATAGAGGCACAGATACGCAGTATTTT.

This clone was found once. The V and J genes are TRBV6-1 and TRBJ2-6; D is unclear. The ends were cut back, 2 bases at V and 0 bases at J, with 5 bases in the middle. The V gene's germline CDR1 is MNHNS and CDR2 SASEGT. CDR3 length equals 15 residues. The CDR3 sequence is CASSEHYSGANVLTF. In nucleotides, the CDR3 is TGTGCCAGCAGTGAACATTACTCTGGGGCCAACGTCCTGACTTTC.

The V gene is TRBV6-1, the J gene TRBJ1-2; 7 bases align to TRBD1. This CDR3 is 15 amino acids long. Germline V lookup: CDR1 MNHNS, CDR2 SASEGT. Trimming took 6 bases from V and 4 from J; bases not matched to a gene: 11. CDR3 nucleotides: TGTGCCAGCAGCCTAACAGGGGCCGCCTCCTATGGCTACACCTTC. This encodes CASSLTGAASYGYTF.

The chain carries TRBV28 and TRBJ2-7; D possibly corresponds to TRBD2 (6 bases). The CDR3 covers 18 residues. CDR1 is MDHEN, CDR2 SYDVKM, per germline. The germline V and J ends were trimmed by 2 bases and 1 base, with 21 bases remaining between them. The CDR3 region is CASSLKEGKAVRSYEQYF. CDR3 bases: TGTGCCAGCAGTTTAAAGGAGGGGAAGGCGGTCCGTTCCTACGAGCAGTACTTC.

The genes are TRBV19 and TRBJ1-5; tentatively, D is TRBD1 (6 bases). Germline V gene sequence: CDR1 LNHDA, CDR2 SQIVND (reference sequence). V gave up 6 bases and J gave up 14 bases, with 26 bases separating them. CDR3 length equals 15 residues. The CDR3 protein is CASRPTGSGVQQEHF. DNA of the CDR3: TGTGCCAGTAGACCCACAGGGAGCGGAGTTCAGCAAGAGCATTTT.

DNA for the CDR3: TGTGCCAGCTCACCACGGATGGGGACACTGGAAAACACCATATATTTT. Encoded protein: CASSPRMGTLENTIYF. The gene calls are TRBV18 and TRBJ1-3; D is possibly TRBD1 (6 bases). Per the germline V gene, CDR1 is KGHSH and CDR2 is LQKENI. The germline V and J ends were trimmed by 1 base and 6 bases, with 16 bases remaining between them. This CDR3 spans 16 amino acids.

V gene TRBV29-1 combines with J gene TRBJ2-7; TRBD1 agrees at 12 bases. The V and J ends lost 7 bases and 5 bases, in that order; junction bases with no gene match: 9. This CDR3 is built from 14 residues. Germline assignment: CDR1 SQVTM and CDR2 ANQGSEA. CDR3 in amino acids: CSAGGGQGADEQYF. In DNA form, the CDR3 reads TGCAGCGCCGGAGGGGGACAGGGGGCGGACGAGCAGTACTTC.

V is TRBV11-2 and J is TRBJ2-1, with D hard to call. The CDR3 runs 16 residues. Germline values: CDR1 SGHAT, CDR2 FQNNGV. The V end lost 5 bases, the J end lost 0 bases, and 14 bases lay between the germline ends. CDR3 in DNA: TGTGCCAGCAGCGCGATGGGAAGCAGCTCCTACAATGAGCAGTTCTTC. This translates into CASSAMGSSSYNEQFF.

V is TRBV5-1 and J is TRBJ2-2, with unresolved D. Germline CDR1 reads SGHRS; CDR2 reads YFSETQ. The CDR3 has 15 residues. Trimming cost V 3 bases and J 5 bases, with 14 bases left between them. The CDR3 spells CASSSTRRATGELFF. In nucleotides, the CDR3 is TGCGCCAGCAGCTCGACTCGTAGGGCAACCGGGGAGCTGTTTTTT.

The chain combines TRBV6-6 with TRBJ2-6; the D gene is possibly TRBD2 (6 bases). The length of the CDR3 is 16 residues. CDR1 MNHNY and CDR2 SVGAGI come from the germline V gene (reference sequence). Trimming left V 6 bases short and J 2 bases short, with 14 bases between. The CDR3 region has the DNA TGTGCCAGCAGGGGTGTCGGCGGGGCTGGGGCCAACGTCCTGACTTTC. This gives the protein CASRGVGGAGANVLTF.